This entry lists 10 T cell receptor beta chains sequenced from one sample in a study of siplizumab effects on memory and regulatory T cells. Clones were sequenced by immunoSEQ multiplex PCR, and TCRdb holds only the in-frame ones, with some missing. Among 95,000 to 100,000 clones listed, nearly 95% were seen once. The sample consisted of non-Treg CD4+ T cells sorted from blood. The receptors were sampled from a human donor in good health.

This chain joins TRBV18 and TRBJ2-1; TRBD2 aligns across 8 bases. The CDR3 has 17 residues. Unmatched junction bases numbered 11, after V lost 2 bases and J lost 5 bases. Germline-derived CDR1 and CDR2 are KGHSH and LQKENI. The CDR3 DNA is TGTGCCAGCTCACCAAAGGTGGGTAGCGGGATACACAATGAGCAGTTCTTC. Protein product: CASSPKVGSGIHNEQFF. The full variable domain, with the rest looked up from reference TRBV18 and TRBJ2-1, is NAGVMQNPRHLVRRRGQEARLRCSPMKGHSHVYWYRQLPEEGLKFMVYLQKENIIDESGMPKERFSAEFPKEGPSILRIQQVVRGDSAAYFCASSPKVGSGIHNEQFFGPGTRLTVL.

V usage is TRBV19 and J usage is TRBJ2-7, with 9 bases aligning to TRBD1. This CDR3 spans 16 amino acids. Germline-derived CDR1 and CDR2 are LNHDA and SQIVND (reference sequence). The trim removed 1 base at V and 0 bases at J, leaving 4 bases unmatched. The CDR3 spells CASSIGTGANSYEQYF. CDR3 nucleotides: TGTGCCAGTAGTATAGGGACAGGGGCGAACTCCTACGAGCAGTACTTC.

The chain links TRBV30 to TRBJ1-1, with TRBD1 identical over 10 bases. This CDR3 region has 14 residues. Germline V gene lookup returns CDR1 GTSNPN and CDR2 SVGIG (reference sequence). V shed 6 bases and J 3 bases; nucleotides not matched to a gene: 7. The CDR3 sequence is CACDRGQGHTEAFF. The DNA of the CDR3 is TGTGCCTGCGATAGGGGACAGGGGCACACTGAAGCTTTCTTT.

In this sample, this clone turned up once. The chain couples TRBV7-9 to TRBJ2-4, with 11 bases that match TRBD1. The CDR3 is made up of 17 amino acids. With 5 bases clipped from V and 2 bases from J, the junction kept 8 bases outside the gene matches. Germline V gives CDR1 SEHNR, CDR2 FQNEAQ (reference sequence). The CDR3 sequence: CASSPGQGERTKNIQYF. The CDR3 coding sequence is TGTGCCAGCAGCCCGGGACAGGGGGAGAGGACCAAAAACATTCAGTACTTC.

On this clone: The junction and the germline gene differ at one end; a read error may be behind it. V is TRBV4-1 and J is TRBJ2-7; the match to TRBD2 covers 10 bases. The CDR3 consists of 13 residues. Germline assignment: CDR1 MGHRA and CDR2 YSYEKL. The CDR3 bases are TGCGCCAGCAGCCACCCAACTAGCGGGGAGCGGTACTTC. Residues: CASSHPTSGERYF.

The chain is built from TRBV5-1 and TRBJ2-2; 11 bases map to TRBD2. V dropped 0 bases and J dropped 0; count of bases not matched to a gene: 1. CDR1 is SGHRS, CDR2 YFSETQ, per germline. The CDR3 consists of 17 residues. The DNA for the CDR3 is TGCGCCAGCAGCTTGGCGACTAGCGGGGCGAACACCGGGGAGCTGTTTTTT. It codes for CASSLATSGANTGELFF.

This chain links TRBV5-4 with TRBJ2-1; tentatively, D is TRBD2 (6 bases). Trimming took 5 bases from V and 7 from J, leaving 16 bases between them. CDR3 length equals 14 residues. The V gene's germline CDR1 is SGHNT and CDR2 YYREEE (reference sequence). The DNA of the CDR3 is TGTGCCAGCAGTCTTTCGACTAGGTTGAATGAGCAGTTCTTC. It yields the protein CASSLSTRLNEQFF.

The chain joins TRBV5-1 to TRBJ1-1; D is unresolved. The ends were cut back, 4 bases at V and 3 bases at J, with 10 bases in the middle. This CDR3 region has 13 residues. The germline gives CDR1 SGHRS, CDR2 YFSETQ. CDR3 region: CASSRGIDTEAFF. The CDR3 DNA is TGCGCCAGCAGCCGCGGGATCGACACTGAAGCTTTCTTT. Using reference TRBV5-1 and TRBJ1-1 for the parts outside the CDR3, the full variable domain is KAGVTQTPRYLIKTRGQQVTLSCSPISGHRSVSWYQQTPGQGLQFLFEYFSETQRNKGNFPGRFSGRQFSNSRSEMNVSTLELGDSALYLCASSRGIDTEAFFGQGTRLTVV.

The CDR3 here is CASSPLLRTAYEQYF. For the CDR3, the DNA is TGTGCCAGCAGCCCCCTTTTAAGGACGGCCTACGAGCAGTACTTC. The rearrangement links TRBV7-6 to TRBJ2-7; the D is unclear. V dropped 5 bases and J dropped 2 bases, with 16 bases sitting between them. Per germline, CDR1 SGHVS and CDR2 FNYEAQ. CDR3 length: 15 residues.

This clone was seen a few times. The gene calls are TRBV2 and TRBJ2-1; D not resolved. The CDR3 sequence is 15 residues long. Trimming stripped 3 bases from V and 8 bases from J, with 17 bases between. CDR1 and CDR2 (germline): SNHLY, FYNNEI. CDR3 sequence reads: CASSEGPRLFDEQFF. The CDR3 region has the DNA TGTGCCAGCAGTGAGGGTCCTAGGCTGTTCGATGAGCAGTTCTTC.